The T cell receptor (beta chain) under discussion was sequenced for a study of OX40 agonist ivuxolimab in advanced cancers. TCRdb keeps only in-frame clones here, not all; method: immunoSEQ multiplex PCR. This table has 65,000 to 90,000 clones, roughly 90% appearing once. Baseline was the first blood sampling point, followed by cycle 4 day 1 and cycle 7 day 1. The CDR3 runs to 13 residues. V was shortened by 1 base and J by 4 bases, with 7 bases between the two germline ends. Germline V lookup: CDR1 MGHRA, CDR2 YSYEKL. Specimen: CD4+ or CD8+ T cells sorted from blood, collected in a trial of the OX40 agonist ivuxolimab. The chain links TRBV4-1 to TRBJ1-1; D not resolved. This TCR was sampled from an adult with an advanced solid tumor such as melanoma, head and neck, liver or kidney cancer. The CDR3 is CASSQVHITEAFF. As DNA, the CDR3 is TGCGCCAGCAGCCAAGTTCACATCACTGAAGCTTTCTTT.